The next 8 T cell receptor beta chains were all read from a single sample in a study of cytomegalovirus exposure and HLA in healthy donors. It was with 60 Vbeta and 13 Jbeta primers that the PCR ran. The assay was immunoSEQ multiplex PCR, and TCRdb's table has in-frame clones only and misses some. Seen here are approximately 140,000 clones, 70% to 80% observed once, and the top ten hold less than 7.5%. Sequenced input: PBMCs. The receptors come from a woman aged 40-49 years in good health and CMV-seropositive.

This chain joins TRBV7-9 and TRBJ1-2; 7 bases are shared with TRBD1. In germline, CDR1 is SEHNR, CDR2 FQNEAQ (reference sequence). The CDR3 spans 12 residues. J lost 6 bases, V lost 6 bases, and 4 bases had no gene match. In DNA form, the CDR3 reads TGTGCCAGCAGTTCACAGGGGAATGGCTACACCTTC. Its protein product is CASSSQGNGYTF.

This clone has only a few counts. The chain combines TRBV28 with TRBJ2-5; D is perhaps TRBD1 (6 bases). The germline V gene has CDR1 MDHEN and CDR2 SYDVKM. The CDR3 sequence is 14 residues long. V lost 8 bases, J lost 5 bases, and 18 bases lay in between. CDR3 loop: CASGQFGGLETQYF. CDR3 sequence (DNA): TGTGCCAGCGGACAGTTTGGAGGTTTGGAGACCCAGTACTTC.

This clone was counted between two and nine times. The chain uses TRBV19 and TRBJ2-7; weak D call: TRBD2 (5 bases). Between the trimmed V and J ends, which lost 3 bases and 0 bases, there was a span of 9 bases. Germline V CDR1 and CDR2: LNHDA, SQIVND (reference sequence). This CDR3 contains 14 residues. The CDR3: CASSMGGLSYEQYF. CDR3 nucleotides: TGTGCCAGTAGTATGGGCGGGCTCTCCTACGAGCAGTACTTC.

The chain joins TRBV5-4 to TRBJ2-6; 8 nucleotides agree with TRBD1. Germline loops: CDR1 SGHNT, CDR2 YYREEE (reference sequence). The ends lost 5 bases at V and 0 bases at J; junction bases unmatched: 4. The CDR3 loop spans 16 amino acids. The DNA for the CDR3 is TGTGCCAGCAGACGACAGGGGAACTCTGGGGCCAACGTCCTGACTTTC. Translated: CASRRQGNSGANVLTF.

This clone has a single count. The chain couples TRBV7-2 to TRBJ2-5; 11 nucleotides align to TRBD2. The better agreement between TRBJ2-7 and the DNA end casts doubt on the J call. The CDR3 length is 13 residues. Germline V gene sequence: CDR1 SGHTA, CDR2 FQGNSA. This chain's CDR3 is CASRPTSGSEQYF. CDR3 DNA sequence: TGTGCCAGCAGGCCAACTAGCGGGAGCGAGCAGTACTTC.

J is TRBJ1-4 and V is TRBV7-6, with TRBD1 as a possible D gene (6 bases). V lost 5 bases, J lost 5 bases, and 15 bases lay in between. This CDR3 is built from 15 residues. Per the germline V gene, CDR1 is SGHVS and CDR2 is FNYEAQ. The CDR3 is CASSASGTRNEKLFF. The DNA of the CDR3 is TGTGCCAGCAGCGCATCCGGGACAAGGAATGAAAAACTGTTTTTT.

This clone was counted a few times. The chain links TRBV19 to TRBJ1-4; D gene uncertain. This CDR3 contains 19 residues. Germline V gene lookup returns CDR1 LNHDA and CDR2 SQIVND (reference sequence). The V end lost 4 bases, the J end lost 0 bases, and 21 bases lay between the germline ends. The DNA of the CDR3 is TGTGCCAGTAGTACCGAATCCCCGGGATTAGTTGCAACTAATGAAAAACTGTTTTTT. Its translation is CASSTESPGLVATNEKLFF.

For the CDR3, the DNA is TGCGCCAGCAGCTTGGAGGGGGTTGAGTACTTC. Translated: CASSLEGVEYF. The chain has TRBV5-1 and TRBJ2-7; a weak D match, TRBD1 (6 bases). The length of the CDR3 is 11 residues. V lost 0 bases and J lost 11, with 9 bases in between. Germline-derived CDR1 and CDR2 are SGHRS and YFSETQ.